This T cell receptor (beta chain) was sequenced in a study of early T cells in non-severe SARS-CoV-2 infection. Study-wide results and limits: Reliance on VDJdb matching favored anti-spike CD8 responses; private and CD4 specificities were missed.

Individual cDNA molecules were tagged with unique molecular identifiers, the study reported. TCRdb independently ran MiXCR on the 5' RACE reads; one entry per CDR3 protein. The data show tens of thousands of distinct CDR3 sequences, 12% seen once. At least ten counts were recorded for this clonotype. Its matching antigen is unknown. The TCR was taken from an adult who was a healthcare worker with PCR-confirmed SARS-CoV-2 infection or an uninfected control (not recorded which). The sequenced material came from whole blood.

CDR3 loop: CASSLQDSPLHF. CDR3 coding DNA: TGTGCCAGCAGCTTACAAGATTCACCCCTCCACTTT. The chain employs TRBV7-9 and TRBJ1-6; D gene unclear. The CDR3 is 12 residues long. V gave up 2 bases and J gave up 8 bases, with 4 bases separating them. CDR1 and CDR2 (germline): SEHNR, FQNEAQ (reference sequence).